These 22 T cell receptor beta chains were sequenced from one sample in a study of blood T cells in healthy people across ages. The authors ran a second PCR of roughly 7 to 11 cycles using a sample-barcoded 5' primer and a J-beta primer mix. TCRdb re-called the 5' RACE reads through MiXCR, storing one row per CDR3 protein. The sample includes 910,000 or so distinct CDR3 sequences, roughly half of them seen just once. Sequencing input: blood. The receptor source for this set is a woman in her fifties or sixties in good health.

The chain uses TRBV27 and TRBJ1-1; 8 nucleotides agree with TRBD1. CDR3 size: 13 residues. The germline gives CDR1 MNHEY, CDR2 SMNVEV (reference sequence). Trimming removed 7 bases from V and 9 bases from J; junction bases left unmatched: 10. CDR3: CASTPDRGRKAFF. DNA of the CDR3: TGTGCCAGCACCCCAGACAGGGGTCGTAAAGCTTTCTTT.

A single count supports this clonotype. The chain uses TRBV3-1 and TRBJ2-3; D may be TRBD2 (6 bases). Trimming removed 4 bases from V and 6 bases from J, with 14 bases in between. This CDR3 has 14 residues. Germline-derived CDR1 and CDR2 are LGHDT and YNNKEL (reference sequence). CDR3 sequence: CASSPLTSWDTQYF. CDR3 DNA sequence: TGTGCCAGCAGCCCTTTGACTAGTTGGGATACGCAGTATTTT.

Only a few counts were recorded for this clonotype. The chain employs TRBV29-1 and TRBJ2-7; TRBD2 matches 10 bases. The CDR3 spans 14 residues. Germline trimming cut 6 bases from V and 2 bases from J; bases unmatched to any gene: 7. Per the germline V gene, CDR1 is SQVTM and CDR2 is ANQGSEA. In DNA form, the CDR3 reads TGCAGCGTCACAGGGACTAGCGAAACCTACGAGCAGTACTTC. Translation gives CSVTGTSETYEQYF.

The gene calls are TRBV24-1 and TRBJ1-5; D is uncertain. This CDR3 is built from 13 residues. V lost 0 bases and J 5 bases, leaving 4 bases between the germline ends. Germline V gene lookup returns CDR1 KGHDR and CDR2 SFDVKD. This chain's CDR3 is CATSDLDHQPQHF. CDR3 in DNA: TGTGCCACCAGTGATTTGGATCATCAGCCCCAGCATTTT.

About this clonotype itself: One end of the junction fails to match germline, which may point to a read error. V gene TRBV28 combines with J gene TRBJ1-5; unclear D gene. This CDR3 is built from 15 residues. Germline CDR1 is MDHEN and CDR2 is SYDVKM. CDR3 protein: CANSLASGNNQPQHF. CDR3 sequence (DNA): TGTGCCAACAGTTTAGCCTCCGGAAACAATCAGCCCCAGCATTTT. Looking up the rest from reference TRBV28 and TRBJ1-5 gives the full variable domain: DVKVTQSSRYLVKRTGEKVFLECVQDMDHENMFWYRQDPGLGLRLIYFSYDVKMKEKGDIPEGYSVSREKKERFSLILESASTNQTSMYLCANSLASGNNQPQHFGDGTRLSIL.

This chain joins TRBV20-1 and TRBJ2-1; TRBD2 matches 8 bases. Trimming removed 5 bases from V and 5 bases from J; junction bases left unmatched: 8. The germline CDR1 and CDR2 sequences are DFQATT and SNEGSKA (reference sequence). The CDR3 extends over 14 amino acids. The chain's CDR3 is CSAGHSGIHNEQFF. The CDR3, as DNA: TGCAGTGCTGGTCATAGCGGGATTCACAATGAGCAGTTCTTC.

The chain has TRBV6-1 and TRBJ1-1; 8 bases match TRBD1. The V gene end was trimmed by 8 bases and the J gene end by 6 bases; junction bases not matched to a gene: 8. The CDR3 is made up of 13 amino acids. Germline V gene sequence: CDR1 MNHNS, CDR2 SASEGT. The CDR3 DNA reads TGTGCCAGCTCGGACAGGGTGGTACCTGAAGCTTTCTTT. As protein: CASSDRVVPEAFF.

This clonotype came up a few times. The chain employs TRBV7-2 and TRBJ2-7; no firm D call. This CDR3 has 14 residues. Looked up from germline, CDR1 is SGHTA and CDR2 is FQGNSA. V dropped 1 base and J dropped 12 bases, with 19 bases sitting between them. The CDR3 reads CASSLGSWADRLYF. The CDR3 DNA sequence: TGTGCCAGCAGCTTAGGGTCTTGGGCCGATAGGTTGTACTTC.

This chain links TRBV7-8 with TRBJ2-5, with D perhaps TRBD1 or TRBD2 (6 bases each). Trimming removed 2 bases from V and 4 bases from J, with 14 bases in between. The germline V gene has CDR1 SGHVS and CDR2 FQNEAQ. The CDR3 is made up of 15 amino acids. The CDR3 DNA reads as TGTGCCAGCAGCTTAAGGGGGGTAACGGGAGAGACCCAGTACTTC. Its translation is CASSLRGVTGETQYF.

The J gene is TRBJ2-2, the V gene TRBV29-1; 10 bases are a match to TRBD1. This CDR3 comprises 14 residues. Germline trimming cut 6 bases from V and 2 bases from J; bases unmatched to any gene: 3. CDR1 is SQVTM, CDR2 ANQGSEA, per germline. The CDR3 DNA sequence: TGCAGCGTAGGACAGGGGGTAAACACCGGGGAGCTGTTTTTT. As protein: CSVGQGVNTGELFF.

Ten or more counts support this clonotype. The V and J genes are TRBV6-2 or TRBV6-3 and TRBJ2-3; no reliable D call. This CDR3 region has 12 residues. Germline V gene data show CDR1 as MNHEY and CDR2 as SVGEGT. V was cut by 3 bases and J by 5 bases, with 6 bases left in between. The CDR3 sequence: CASSYRRDTQYF. CDR3 bases: TGTGCCAGCAGTTATCGCCGAGATACGCAGTATTTT.

This clonotype occurred many times. The chain links TRBV29-1 to TRBJ2-7; 7 positions match TRBD1. V trimming: 3 bases; J trimming: 4 bases; junction bases outside the gene matches: 6. This CDR3 contains 13 residues. Germline CDR1 and CDR2: SQVTM and ANQGSEA. CDR3 nucleotide sequence: TGCAGCGTTGATGTAGGGGGCGGTTACGAGCAGTACTTC. Translating gives CSVDVGGGYEQYF.

The chain combines TRBV3-1 with TRBJ2-5; 8 bases are a match to TRBD1. Losses at the gene ends were 5 bases for V and 2 bases for J; bases not matched to a gene: 4. From germline, CDR1 is LGHDT and CDR2 YNNKEL (reference sequence). CDR3 size: 14 residues. Here the CDR3 DNA reads TGTGCCAGCAGCTCGAACAGGGGGCAAGAGACCCAGTACTTC. Protein sequence: CASSSNRGQETQYF.

This clonotype showed up just a few times. The chain links TRBV20-1 to TRBJ2-7; possibly TRBD2 for D (5 bases). CDR1 and CDR2 from the germline V gene are DFQATT and SNEGSKA (reference sequence). The CDR3 is 14 residues long. Trimming pared 3 bases from V and 3 bases from J, leaving 15 bases between. The CDR3 nucleotides read TGCAGTGCTAGTCGTGCGGGCGGTATCTACGAGCAGTACTTC. As protein: CSASRAGGIYEQYF.

The chain joins TRBV12-3 or TRBV12-4 to TRBJ2-1; D perhaps matches TRBD1 (5 bases). The CDR3 is made up of 14 amino acids. V was clipped by 0 bases and J by 8 bases, with 11 bases between them. The CDR3 protein is CASSLALEGDEQFF. Written as DNA, the CDR3 is TGTGCCAGCAGTTTAGCTTTAGAAGGGGATGAGCAGTTCTTC.

The CDR3 DNA is TGCAGTTCCATTGTAGTAGGGGGCGAGCAGTACTTC. The encoded protein is CSSIVVGGEQYF. V is TRBV20-1 and J is TRBJ2-7; maybe TRBD1 (6 bases). Germline CDR1 reads DFQATT; CDR2 reads SNEGSKA (reference sequence). The ends were cut back, 8 bases at V and 6 bases at J, with 17 bases in the middle. CDR3 length equals 12 residues.

The chain employs TRBV20-1 and TRBJ2-4; 9 bases are shared with TRBD2. In germline, CDR1 is DFQATT, CDR2 SNEGSKA (reference sequence). The V and J ends lost 3 bases and 8 bases, in that order; junction bases with no gene match: 8. The CDR3 is 14 amino acids. CDR3: CSARVSGGTHIQYF. CDR3 DNA: TGCAGTGCTAGGGTTAGCGGGGGTACCCACATTCAGTACTTC.

This chain joins TRBV7-2 and TRBJ2-1, with 8 bases matching TRBD2. There are 15 residues in the CDR3. The J segment lost 6 bases and the V segment lost 5 bases, leaving 9 bases of the junction unmatched. Germline-derived CDR1 and CDR2 are SGHTA and FQGNSA. Here the CDR3 reads CASSVTSGNANEQFF. CDR3 coding DNA: TGTGCCAGCAGCGTAACTAGCGGAAATGCCAATGAGCAGTTCTTC.

The chain joins TRBV15 to TRBJ2-2, with 8 bases matching TRBD1. Germline V gene lookup returns CDR1 LNHNV and CDR2 YYDKDF (reference sequence). Trimming cost V 7 bases and J 1 base; bases outside gene matches: 2. The CDR3 length is 14 residues. The CDR3 DNA is TGTGCCACCATTGACAGGGGGAACACCGGGGAGCTGTTTTTT. Its translation is CATIDRGNTGELFF.

The J gene is TRBJ2-3, the V gene TRBV5-1; TRBD2 agrees at 11 bases. With 1 base clipped from V and 4 bases from J, the junction kept 11 bases outside the gene matches. This CDR3 has 18 residues. Germline V gene sequence: CDR1 SGHRS, CDR2 YFSETQ. CDR3 DNA: TGCGCCAGCAGCTTGATTAGCGGGAGGGCCCTCGGGGCAGATACGCAGTATTTT. As protein: CASSLISGRALGADTQYF.

This sequence joins TRBV6-5 and TRBJ2-1; D not certain. V was shortened by 7 bases and J by 10 bases, with 5 bases between the two germline ends. The CDR3 covers 9 residues. Germline V lookup: CDR1 MNHEY, CDR2 SVGAGI. CDR3 sequence (DNA): TGTGCCAGCACTGGGGAGCAGTTCTTC. Protein: CASTGEQFF.

V and J are TRBV28 and TRBJ2-4; 12 bases line up with TRBD2. This CDR3 has 16 amino acids. Germline CDR1 MDHEN, CDR2 SYDVKM. J gave up 1 base and V 10 bases, and 8 bases lay outside the gene matches. CDR3 sequence: CAIGLAGTGAKNIQYF. For the CDR3, the DNA is TGTGCCATCGGACTAGCGGGAACCGGGGCCAAAAACATTCAGTACTTC.